This TCR beta chain was profiled in a study of cytomegalovirus exposure and HLA in healthy donors. This PCR relied on a set of 60 Vbeta primers and 13 Jbeta primers. The table came from immunoSEQ multiplex PCR; TCRdb's copy has only in-frame clones and leaves some out. Of 150,000 to 200,000 clones in the sample, 70% to 90% were seen once. Trimming took 2 bases from V and 8 from J, leaving 13 bases between them. This CDR3 contains 14 residues. Germline V gene lookup returns CDR1 MNHNY and CDR2 SVGAGI (reference sequence). Study-wide points: Cytomegalovirus status was reportedly diagnosed by the classifier with high specificity and sensitivity.

This clone has more than one count but fewer than ten. Its target is not known. This TCR was recovered from a woman younger than 30 in good health and CMV-seronegative. The J gene is TRBJ2-1, the V gene TRBV6-6, with D possibly matching TRBD1 (6 bases). Material for sequencing was PBMCs. The CDR3 nucleotides are TGTGCCAGCAGTTACGGGGGCAGGGTAGATGAGCAGTTCTTC. Its translation is CASSYGGRVDEQFF.